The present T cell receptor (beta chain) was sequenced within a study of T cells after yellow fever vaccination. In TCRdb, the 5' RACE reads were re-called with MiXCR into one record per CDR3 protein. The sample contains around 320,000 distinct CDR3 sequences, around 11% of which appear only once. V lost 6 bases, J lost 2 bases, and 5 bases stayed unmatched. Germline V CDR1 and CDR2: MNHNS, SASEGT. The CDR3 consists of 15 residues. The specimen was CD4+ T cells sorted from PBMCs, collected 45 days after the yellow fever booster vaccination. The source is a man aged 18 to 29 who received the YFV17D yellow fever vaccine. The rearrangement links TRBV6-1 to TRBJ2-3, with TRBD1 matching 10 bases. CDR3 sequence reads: CASRWDRGVTDTQYF. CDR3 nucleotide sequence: TGTGCCAGCAGGTGGGACAGGGGAGTCACAGATACGCAGTATTTT.